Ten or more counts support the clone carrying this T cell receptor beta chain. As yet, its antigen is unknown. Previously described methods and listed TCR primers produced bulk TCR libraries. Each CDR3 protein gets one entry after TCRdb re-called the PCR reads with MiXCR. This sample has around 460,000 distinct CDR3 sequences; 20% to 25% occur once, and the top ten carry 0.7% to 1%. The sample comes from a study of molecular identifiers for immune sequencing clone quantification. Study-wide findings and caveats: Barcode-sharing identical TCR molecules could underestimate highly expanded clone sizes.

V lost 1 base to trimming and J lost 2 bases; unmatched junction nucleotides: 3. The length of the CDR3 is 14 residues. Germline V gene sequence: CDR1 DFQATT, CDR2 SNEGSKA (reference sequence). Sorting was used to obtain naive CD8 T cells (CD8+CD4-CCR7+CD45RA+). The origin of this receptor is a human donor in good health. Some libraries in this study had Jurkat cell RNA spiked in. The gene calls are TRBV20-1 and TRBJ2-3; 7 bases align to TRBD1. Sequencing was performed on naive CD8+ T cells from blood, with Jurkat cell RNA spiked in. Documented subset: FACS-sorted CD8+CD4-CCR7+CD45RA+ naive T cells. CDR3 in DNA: TGCAGTGCTAGAGGCGAGGGGGCCACAGATACGCAGTATTTT. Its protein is CSARGEGATDTQYF.